The rows below give T cell receptor beta chains drawn from one sample of a study of shared clonotypes between healthy human individuals. The table came from immunoSEQ multiplex PCR; TCRdb's copy has only in-frame clones and leaves some out. The sample holds about 600,000 clones, around 97% seen once. What was sequenced was naive CD4+ T cells sorted from blood. The source of these receptors is a woman aged 25 to 39 in good health. Both conserved end residues are part of each CDR3. A D gene is named only where the DNA matches it firmly.

d_call	v_call	cdr3_aa
.	TRBV5-1	CASSLANSGNTIYF
.	TRBV19	CASSIDSVNNYGYTF
TRBD2	TRBV9	CASSVGLAGHGEQYF
.	TRBV14	CASSRGPGQPQHF
.	TRBV7-8	CASSLLEGVSSYEQYF
TRBD2	TRBV19	CASSTTSGRRNEQYF
.	TRBV28	CASSSQAGLRETQYF
TRBD1	TRBV6-5	CASRPPGTGYYEQYF
.	TRBV15	CATSRDHSNSPLHF
.	TRBV11-2	CASTIIPTGRTYEQYF
TRBD1	TRBV7-9	CASSAGQDTEAFF
.	TRBV7-9	CASSLRGFGGKLFF
.	TRBV11-2	CASSLKRGVDYGYTF
.	TRBV28	CASSPGGPYSNQPQHF
.	TRBV2	CASWDHSYEQYF
.	TRBV27	CASRLIGRAYNEQFF
.	TRBV11-2	CASSFWGSNTGELFF
.	TRBV15	CATSRETGGAYEQYF
TRBD1	TRBV28	CASSFLTGTGDHEQYF
TRBD2	TRBV5-1	CASSLAGAEHRGAVF
.	TRBV12-5	CASGVGRSEQFF
.	TRBV7-9	CASSLRAGSTGELFF
.	TRBV10-1	CASSDKPRGFHSYNEQFF
.	TRBV15	CATSRDRGLARNEQFF
.	TRBV11-2	CASSPIRGTGELFF
.	TRBV6-5	CASSYSRDSSYEQYF
.	TRBV28	CATHRETYEQYF
.	TRBV5-8	CASSLDVWETQYF
.	TRBV10-3	CAITAQGSYTEAFF
.	TRBV5-4	CASSAGQNYNEQFF
.	TRBV27	CASSLSAPGNQPQHF
TRBD1	TRBV5-1	CASSILTGSQETQYF
TRBD2	TRBV27	CASSLLGSGVYEQYF
.	TRBV18	CASSPPGSLASSYEQYF
TRBD1	TRBV5-8	CASSLGTGEAQPQHF
.	TRBV7-9	CASSKDGSSYEQYF
TRBD2	TRBV2	CASSESPLAGADEQFF
.	TRBV15	CATSRDRGAETQYF
.	TRBV27	CASSFRGYGYTF
.	TRBV6-6	CASSYSMRGFGYTF
TRBD2	TRBV6-6	CASSSVAGGPETQYF
TRBD2	TRBV28	CASSNGASGSNEQFF
.	TRBV5-1	CASSLVVAETQYF